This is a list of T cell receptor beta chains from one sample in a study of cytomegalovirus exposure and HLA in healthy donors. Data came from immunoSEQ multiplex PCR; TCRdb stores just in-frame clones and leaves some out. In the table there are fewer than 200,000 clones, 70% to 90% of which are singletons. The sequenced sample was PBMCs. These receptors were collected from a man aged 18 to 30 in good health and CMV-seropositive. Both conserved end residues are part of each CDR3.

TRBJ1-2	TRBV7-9	CASSFSGLGYTF
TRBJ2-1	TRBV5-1	CASSIGGGATEQFF
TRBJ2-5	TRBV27	CASSLISGGAFGTQYF
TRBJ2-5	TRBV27	CASSLRLESLETQYF
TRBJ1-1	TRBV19	CASSIGDRGLNTEAFF
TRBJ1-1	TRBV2	CASKGQGAGEAFF
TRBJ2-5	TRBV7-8	CASSTAGAGGVETQYF
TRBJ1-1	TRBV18	CASSRTGGNTEAFF
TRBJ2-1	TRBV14	CASSQIRGQGGGEQFF
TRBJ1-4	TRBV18	CASSPFQGLGNEKLFF
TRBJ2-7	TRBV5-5	CASSLEGVSYEQYF
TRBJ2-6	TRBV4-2	CASSQDLGGGAGANVLTF
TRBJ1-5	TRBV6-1	CASSDSGRGRTQPQHF
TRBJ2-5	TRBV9	CASSGDPGLAGNTQYF
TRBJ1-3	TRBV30	CAWSANSGNTIYF
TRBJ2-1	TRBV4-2	CASSQDLSRGLANNEQFF
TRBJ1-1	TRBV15	CATSREKGQKAFF
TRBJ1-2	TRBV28	CASNRTGSRYGYTF
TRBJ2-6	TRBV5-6	CASSEWDLGSGANVLTF
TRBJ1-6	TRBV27	CASSLHRTGLRSPLHF
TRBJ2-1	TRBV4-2	CASSQEMGQTGDNEQFF
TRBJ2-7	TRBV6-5	CASRNTQGNIYEQYF
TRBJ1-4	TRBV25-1	CASTGGGNEKLFF
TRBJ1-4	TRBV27	CASSLWGDSTNEKLFF
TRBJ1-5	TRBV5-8	CASRAGYSNQPQHF
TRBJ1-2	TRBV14	CASSPQGANYGYTF
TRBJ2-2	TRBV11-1	CASSLGQFTGELFF
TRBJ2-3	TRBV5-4	CASRPLETDTQYF
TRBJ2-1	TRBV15	CATSRDVGGTNEQFF
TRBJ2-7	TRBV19	CASSHRVTYEQYF
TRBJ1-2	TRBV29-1	CSVAGTGQGAVGYTF
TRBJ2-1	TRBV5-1	CASRVSGASNEQFF
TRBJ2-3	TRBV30	CAWSVEGDTQYF
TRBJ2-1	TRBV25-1	CASSAQGYEQFF
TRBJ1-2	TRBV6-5	CASSRDREGYTF
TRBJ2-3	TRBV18	CASSPLRTSGGTDTQYF
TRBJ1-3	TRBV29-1	CSVEGANSGNTIYF
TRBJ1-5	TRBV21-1	CASIDGDRGIRCSNQPQHF
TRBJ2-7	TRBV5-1	CASSYDGQGGGYEQYF
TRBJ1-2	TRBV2	CASSEAGSRGYTF
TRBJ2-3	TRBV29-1	CSVPRRAGRGDTQYF
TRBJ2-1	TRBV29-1	CSVTTSGGVDEQFF